These 13 T cell receptor beta chains came from one sample sequenced in a study of blood T cell repertoires in COVID-19. Some clones are missing from TCRdb's copy, which holds only in-frame ones; the method was immunoSEQ multiplex PCR. The sample yields tens of thousands of clones, 85% to 90% seen once. Sequencing used peripheral blood. These TCRs come from a woman in her sixties or seventies with acute or convalescent COVID-19.

The chain uses TRBV25-1 and TRBJ2-1; TRBD1 matches at 8 bases. The CDR3 sequence is 17 residues long. Germline-derived CDR1 and CDR2 are MGHDK and SYGVNS. Trimming removed 2 bases from V and 5 bases from J; junction bases left unmatched: 11. The CDR3: CASSEVLGTGGNNEQFF. CDR3 bases: TGTGCCAGCAGTGAAGTGCTGGGGACAGGCGGTAACAATGAGCAGTTCTTC.

This clone was seen a handful of times. The V and J genes are TRBV12-1 and TRBJ2-1; the table's D call of TRBD2 was not tested on the DNA. TRBV12-1 is designated a pseudogene. The CDR3 is made up of 15 amino acids. The CDR3 spells CASSFPLAGETEQFF. The CDR3 bases are TGTGCCAGCAGCTTTCCGCTAGCGGGAGAGACTGAGCAGTTCTTC.

The chain has TRBV5-1 and TRBJ1-6, with D tentatively TRBD1 (6 bases). The CDR3 contains 15 residues. Germline V gives CDR1 SGHRS, CDR2 YFSETQ. Trimming took off 6 bases at V and 5 bases at J, with 15 bases between the two ends. The CDR3 protein is CASKIAGADNSPLHF. CDR3 nucleotide sequence: TGCGCCAGCAAAATAGCAGGGGCCGATAATTCACCCCTCCACTTT. Using reference TRBV5-1 and TRBJ1-6 for the parts outside the CDR3, the full variable domain is KAGVTQTPRYLIKTRGQQVTLSCSPISGHRSVSWYQQTPGQGLQFLFEYFSETQRNKGNFPGRFSGRQFSNSRSEMNVSTLELGDSALYLCASKIAGADNSPLHFGNGTRLTVT.

Notes on this clone: At the DNA level, this CDR3 is encoded by other sequences in the same sample as well. The chain links TRBV6-1 to TRBJ2-1, with 9 bases that match TRBD1. The germline gives CDR1 MNHNS, CDR2 SASEGT. Trimming cost V 2 bases and J 3 bases; bases outside gene matches: 2. This CDR3 has 15 residues. The CDR3, as DNA: TGTGCCAGCAGTGAACCGGGACAGGGCTACAATGAGCAGTTCTTC. Amino acid sequence: CASSEPGQGYNEQFF.

The chain employs TRBV30 and TRBJ2-1; the D is unclear. The CDR3 totals 13 residues. V lost 3 bases and J 5 bases, leaving 11 bases between the germline ends. Germline V gives CDR1 GTSNPN, CDR2 SVGIG (reference sequence). The CDR3 DNA follows: TGTGCCTGGAGAACTTCAAGTAACAATGAGCAGTTCTTC. As protein: CAWRTSSNNEQFF.

J is TRBJ2-5 and V is TRBV19, with 14 bases lining up with TRBD2. This CDR3 region has 21 residues. The J segment lost 5 bases and the V segment lost 1 base, leaving 18 bases of the junction unmatched. CDR1 is LNHDA, CDR2 SQIVND, per germline (reference sequence). The CDR3 DNA reads as TGTGCCAGTAGTATAGGGGGGTGGACGACGGGGACTAGCGGGAGATGGGAGACCCAGTACTTC. This translates into CASSIGGWTTGTSGRWETQYF.

The chain couples TRBV5-1 to TRBJ1-5; D might be TRBD1 (6 bases). The V end was cut by 0 bases, the J end by 7 bases, with 14 bases between. CDR3 length: 15 amino acids. Per the germline V gene, CDR1 is SGHRS and CDR2 is YFSETQ. The chain's CDR3 is CASSLEPGVEQPQHF. The CDR3 DNA follows: TGCGCCAGCAGCTTGGAGCCAGGGGTGGAGCAGCCCCAGCATTTT.

V is TRBV5-4 and J is TRBJ2-1; the D gene is possibly TRBD2 (6 bases). CDR1 and CDR2 (germline): SGHNT, YYREEE (reference sequence). Trimming took off 1 base at V and 5 bases at J, with 7 bases between the two ends. The CDR3 sequence is 13 residues long. Written as DNA, the CDR3 is TGTGCCAGCAGCTTGCGGGGGAACAATGAGCAGTTCTTC. It codes for CASSLRGNNEQFF.

This clone has a handful of counts. The V call is TRBV19, the J call TRBJ1-2; D ambiguous. CDR1 is LNHDA, CDR2 SQIVND, per germline (reference sequence). V lost 5 bases, J lost 3 bases, and 13 bases lay in between. The CDR3 totals 14 residues. The CDR3: CASSQMFGDYGYTF. The CDR3 DNA follows: TGTGCCAGTAGTCAAATGTTCGGGGACTATGGCTACACCTTC.

The V and J genes are TRBV7-9 and TRBJ1-2, with 7 bases fitting TRBD1. V lost 5 bases and J lost 0; bases outside the gene matches: 6. In germline, CDR1 is SEHNR, CDR2 FQNEAQ (reference sequence). This CDR3 is 15 amino acids long. The CDR3 is CASSGPGQTNYGYTF. For the CDR3, the DNA is TGTGCCAGCAGCGGGCCGGGACAGACTAACTATGGCTACACCTTC. The full variable domain, in which reference TRBV7-9 and TRBJ1-2 provide the parts outside the CDR3, is DTGVSQNPRHKITKRGQNVTFRCDPISEHNRLYWYRQTLGQGPEFLTYFQNEAQLEKSRLLSDRFSAERPKGSFSTLEIQRTEQGDSAMYLCASSGPGQTNYGYTFGSGTRLTVV.

The rearrangement links TRBV5-6 to TRBJ2-3, with a tentative D call TRBD1 (6 bases). The V end lost 0 bases, the J end lost 2 bases, and 7 bases lay between the germline ends. The CDR3 runs to 14 residues. CDR1 SGHDT and CDR2 YYEEEE come from the germline V gene. CDR3 sequence reads: CASSLAGDTDTQYF. In nucleotides, the CDR3 is TGTGCCAGCAGCTTGGCAGGGGACACAGATACGCAGTATTTT.

V is TRBV27 and J is TRBJ1-2; 9 positions match TRBD1. Germline trimming cut 2 bases from V and 4 bases from J; bases unmatched to any gene: 11. The germline CDR1 and CDR2 sequences are MNHEY and SMNVEV (reference sequence). This CDR3 has 17 amino acids. The DNA for the CDR3 is TGTGCCAGCAGTTTAGGTATTCGGACAGGGGATTTCTATGGCTACACCTTC. It specifies CASSLGIRTGDFYGYTF.

This clone was counted a few times. The chain recombines TRBV20-1 with TRBJ1-1; 11 bases agree with TRBD1. V lost 3 bases, J lost 6 bases, and 3 bases stayed unmatched. Germline CDR1 and CDR2: DFQATT and SNEGSKA (reference sequence). CDR3 length equals 13 residues. CDR3 residues: CSASGDRGAEAFF. In nucleotides, the CDR3 is TGCAGTGCTAGTGGGGACAGGGGGGCTGAAGCTTTCTTT.